This T cell receptor (beta chain) comes out of a study of radiotherapy plus CTLA-4 blockade in lung cancer. Background on the study: Patients showed objective responses in 15% to 20% of cases and disease control in 31%.

Germline lookup yields CDR1 MNHEY and CDR2 SVGAGI. V was trimmed by 4 bases and J by 6 bases, leaving 12 bases between them. This CDR3 is built from 13 residues. Generated by immunoSEQ multiplex PCR, the TCRdb table keeps only in-frame clones and is missing some. The sample has about 50,000 clones; 80% to 90% are singletons. Points from the study as a whole: Expansion in blood of tumor-derived TCR clones was seen after radiotherapy plus ipilimumab.

On this clone itself: The antigen is unknown.

Focal radiation and CTLA-4 blockade (ipilimumab) were tested in chemo-refractory metastatic non-small-cell lung cancer patients. V and J are TRBV6-5 and TRBJ1-2; D is possibly TRBD1 (6 bases). Material: peripheral blood, obtained from a patient treated with radiotherapy plus ipilimumab. This TCR was sampled from a human donor with non-small cell lung cancer whose response to radiotherapy plus ipilimumab could not be evaluated. In nucleotides, the CDR3 is TGTGCCAGCAGTTCCTGGGGGGGCAATGGCTACACCTTC. Amino acid sequence: CASSSWGGNGYTF.